Below are 10 T cell receptor beta chains sequenced from a single sample in a study of a mutant IDH1 vaccine in newly diagnosed glioma. Produced via immunoSEQ multiplex PCR; TCRdb's table is partial and in-frame only. This sample has about 68,000 clones, with roughly 84% found just once. Antigens for these TCRs are unknown. Time point in this sample: week 35, safety follow-up. Vaccination used 300 ug of mutant IDH1 20-mer peptide per dose, with topical imiquimod. This specimen was PBMCs, taken from a glioma patient whose treatment included an IDH1 peptide vaccine. The receptors were gathered from a man between 18 and 29 years old with glioma.

The chain is built from TRBV11-3 and TRBJ1-1; D gene uncertain. CDR3 length: 13 residues. Germline CDR1 and CDR2: SGHNT and YENEEA. Trimming removed 3 bases at V and 1 base at J, with 6 bases between. The CDR3 DNA reads as TGTGCCAGCAGCTTCGATAGGAACACTGAAGCTTTCTTT. This codes for CASSFDRNTEAFF.

The chain has TRBV5-1 and TRBJ2-2, with TRBD2 matching over 9 bases. CDR3 length: 15 residues. J gave up 3 bases and V 7 bases, and 7 bases lay outside the gene matches. Per germline, CDR1 SGHRS and CDR2 YFSETQ. The DNA of the CDR3 is TGCGCCAGCCTCAGGATAGCGGGAGACACCGGGGAGCTGTTTTTT. Its translation is CASLRIAGDTGELFF. Full variable domain (outside the CDR3, taken from reference TRBV5-1 and TRBJ2-2): KAGVTQTPRYLIKTRGQQVTLSCSPISGHRSVSWYQQTPGQGLQFLFEYFSETQRNKGNFPGRFSGRQFSNSRSEMNVSTLELGDSALYLCASLRIAGDTGELFFGEGSRLTVL.

The chain couples TRBV7-6 to TRBJ2-7; D is uncertain. CDR1 and CDR2 (germline): SGHVS, FNYEAQ. The V gene lost 1 base and the J gene lost 1 base, with 5 bases spanning the gap. The CDR3 contains 13 residues. CDR3 nucleotide sequence: TGTGCCAGCAGCTTAGACCCTTCCTACGAGCAGTACTTC. Amino acids: CASSLDPSYEQYF.

In DNA, the CDR3 is TGTGCCAGCAGCCGGACAGGGCTTAATGAAAAACTGTTTTTT. It codes for CASSRTGLNEKLFF. The chain is built from TRBV5-4 and TRBJ1-4, with TRBD1 matching 8 bases. Germline-derived CDR1 and CDR2 are SGHNT and YYREEE (reference sequence). The CDR3 extends over 14 amino acids. V lost 4 bases, J lost 4 bases, and 3 bases stayed unmatched.

The gene calls are TRBV5-1 and TRBJ2-2; D unclear. The CDR3 is made up of 13 amino acids. Germline lookup yields CDR1 SGHRS and CDR2 YFSETQ. V shed 3 bases and J shed 6 bases, with 9 bases lying between them. In nucleotides, the CDR3 is TGCGCCAGCAGCTCCATTGGGTCCGGGGAGCTGTTTTTT. This translates into CASSSIGSGELFF. Supplemented by reference TRBV5-1 and TRBJ2-2, the full variable domain reads KAGVTQTPRYLIKTRGQQVTLSCSPISGHRSVSWYQQTPGQGLQFLFEYFSETQRNKGNFPGRFSGRQFSNSRSEMNVSTLELGDSALYLCASSSIGSGELFFGEGSRLTVL.

V and J are TRBV28 and TRBJ1-5; 8 bases agree with TRBD1. This CDR3 has 15 amino acids. Germline CDR1 is MDHEN and CDR2 is SYDVKM. V dropped 8 bases and J dropped 0; count of bases not matched to a gene: 6. This CDR3 is CASADRGNSNQPQHF. In nucleotides, the CDR3 is TGTGCCAGCGCAGACAGGGGTAATAGCAATCAGCCCCAGCATTTT.

The rearrangement joins TRBV4-3 to TRBJ1-4, with D tentatively TRBD1 (6 bases). This CDR3 is built from 16 residues. Deletions cut 2 bases from V and 8 bases from J, with 18 bases between. Germline CDR1 LGHNA, CDR2 YSLEER. For the CDR3, the DNA is TGCGCCAGCAGCCAAACCGTAGGGGGATACTACGAAAAACTGTTTTTT. Protein sequence: CASSQTVGGYYEKLFF.

The chain couples TRBV11-2 to TRBJ1-2; maybe TRBD1 (5 bases). The CDR3 totals 13 residues. V shed 3 bases and J shed 2 bases, with 7 bases lying between them. The germline V gene encodes CDR1 SGHAT and CDR2 FQNNGV. CDR3 protein: CASSFQGNYGYTF. The CDR3 bases are TGTGCCAGCAGCTTCCAGGGAAACTATGGCTACACCTTC.

This clone was seen only a few times. The chain employs TRBV5-1 and TRBJ1-1, with 10 bases matching TRBD1. Unmatched junction bases numbered 3, after V lost 1 base and J lost 0 bases. This CDR3 region has 16 residues. Germline V CDR1 and CDR2: SGHRS, YFSETQ. Written as DNA, the CDR3 is TGCGCCAGCAGCTTGACCGGACAGGGGGTGAACACTGAAGCTTTCTTT. Amino acids: CASSLTGQGVNTEAFF.

The rearrangement links TRBV6-5 to TRBJ1-5; unclear D gene. Germline values: CDR1 MNHEY, CDR2 SVGAGI. V was trimmed by 5 bases and J by 3 bases, leaving 8 bases between them. The CDR3 covers 13 residues. CDR3 coding DNA: TGTGCCAGCAGTAGGCAGATCAATCAGCCCCAGCATTTT. Amino acids: CASSRQINQPQHF.